These T cell receptor beta chains were read from a single sample in a study of cytomegalovirus exposure and HLA in healthy donors. Generated by immunoSEQ multiplex PCR, the TCRdb table keeps only in-frame clones and is missing some. This sample carries about 110,000 clones, 80% of them seen once, and the ten largest clones take approximately 0.24%. The material sequenced was PBMCs. Source of these receptors: a man aged 50-59 years in good health and CMV-seronegative. Each CDR3 is given without its conserved first and last residue. Clone size is stated in some rows and not others, as once, few, many or a class when expanded.

J gene | V gene | clone size | CDR3 protein
TRBJ2-1 | TRBV4-3 | - | ASSQELAGGANEQF
TRBJ1-2 | TRBV30 | once | ARSTRRDYGYT
TRBJ2-7 | TRBV6-5 | - | ASSPGGRSYEQY
TRBJ1-3 | TRBV10-3 | few | AIMPQSGSSGNTIY
TRBJ2-3 | TRBV7-9 | once | ASSLSLAAPPRTDTQY
TRBJ2-2 | TRBV5-1 | - | ASSTTSGGAVGELF
TRBJ2-7 | TRBV10-3 | few | AISDYADSYEQY
TRBJ2-1 | TRBV7-6 | - | ASSLAGAVSYNEQF
TRBJ2-1 | TRBV29-1 | - | SVGTGWDEQF
TRBJ2-7 | TRBV15 | - | ATSREGGGSFPRY
TRBJ2-1 | TRBV5-1 | - | ASSTRTSNEQF
TRBJ2-7 | TRBV25-1 | - | ASRQVYEQY
TRBJ2-3 | TRBV28 | - | ASSFSGRLGDTQY
TRBJ1-3 | TRBV6-5 | - | ASSSPRDSSGNTIY
TRBJ1-2 | TRBV6-4 | - | ASSDRRGGYT
TRBJ2-7 | TRBV6-1 | - | ASRKRTGEPSEQY
TRBJ1-4 | TRBV5-1 | - | ASSLEGGEEKLF
TRBJ1-1 | TRBV5-1 | few | ASSPGQGGMNTEAF
TRBJ2-7 | TRBV7-8 | - | ASSLTGTMHEQY
TRBJ2-3 | TRBV5-1 | - | ASSLAGQGFSDTQY
TRBJ1-6 | TRBV28 | - | ASNGSPLH
TRBJ2-1 | TRBV29-1 | once | SVPLSTGTNEQF
TRBJ2-1 | TRBV7-3 | - | ASSLTNLAGANEQF
TRBJ2-7 | TRBV9 | - | ASSVGTDSYEQY
TRBJ2-2 | TRBV5-1 | - | ASSLASLGLFGNTGELF
TRBJ2-3 | TRBV20-1 | - | SARTLDTQY
TRBJ2-2 | TRBV7-2 | - | ASSLEWRGGIGGELF
TRBJ2-7 | TRBV7-2 | - | ASSRRTGGSYEQY
TRBJ2-1 | TRBV7-2 | - | ASSLRQGARNEQF
TRBJ2-6 | TRBV7-9 | - | ASSLGQAPNSGANVLT
TRBJ2-3 | TRBV28 | - | ASSLSGSGTQY
TRBJ1-6 | TRBV19 | - | ASTEQGAYSPLH
TRBJ2-3 | TRBV10-3 | few | AIRGGRGTDTQY
TRBJ2-1 | TRBV19 | - | ASTGYNEQF
TRBJ2-7 | TRBV13 | - | ASSGPHLAGTPYEQY
TRBJ2-7 | TRBV6-5 | few | ASSPGQSYEQY
TRBJ2-3 | TRBV19 | - | ATKYLGTSGVQY
TRBJ2-1 | TRBV5-1 | - | ASSHGRSRENDEQF
TRBJ2-3 | TRBV11-2 | - | ASSLGGQGARTDTQY
TRBJ2-7 | TRBV5-6 | - | ASSVTGDSYEQY
TRBJ2-2 | TRBV30 | - | ACSQGARKLF
TRBJ1-2 | TRBV4-1 | few | ATTRGDLNYGYT
TRBJ1-2 | TRBV29-1 | - | SVEDRALNYGYT
TRBJ1-5 | TRBV10-3 | - | AISDSGSSNQPQH
TRBJ1-2 | TRBV7-9 | - | ASSFTRDGYT
TRBJ2-3 | TRBV29-1 | - | SVEAPGTGPLGLGTQY
TRBJ2-7 | TRBV4-1 | - | ASSQSGQGLDEQY
TRBJ2-6 | TRBV15 | - | ATSRDLGGRSSGANVLP
TRBJ1-2 | TRBV4-1 | - | ASSPQLDSYGYT
TRBJ2-1 | TRBV19 | - | ASSVDQDRGNEQF